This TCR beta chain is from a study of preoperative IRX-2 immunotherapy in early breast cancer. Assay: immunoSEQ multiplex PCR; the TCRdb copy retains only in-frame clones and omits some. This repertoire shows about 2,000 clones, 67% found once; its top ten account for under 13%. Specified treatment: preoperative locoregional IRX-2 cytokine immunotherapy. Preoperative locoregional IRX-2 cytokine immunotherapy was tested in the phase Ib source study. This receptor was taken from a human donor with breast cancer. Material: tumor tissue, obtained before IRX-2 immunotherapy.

The CDR3 DNA reads as TGCGCCAGCAGCTTGGTGGTGGGTCCCAGCTCTGGGGCCAACGTCCTGACTTTC. Protein product: CASSLVVGPSSGANVLTF. The chain carries TRBV5-1 and TRBJ2-6; D gene ambiguous. This CDR3 has 18 amino acids. The germline V gene encodes CDR1 SGHRS and CDR2 YFSETQ. Trimming took 0 bases from V and 0 from J, leaving 13 bases between them.